The 19 T cell receptor beta chains presented below share a single source sample, sequenced in a study of cytomegalovirus exposure and HLA in healthy donors. Sequencing was performed with immunoSEQ multiplex PCR; in TCRdb, only in-frame clones are kept and a portion is missing. The table lists 200,000 to 250,000 clones, around 90% of them singletons, with 0.8% to 1.2% in the top ten. Sequenced material: PBMCs. These receptors originate from a young woman in good health and CMV-seronegative.

The chain has TRBV27 and TRBJ1-2, with D perhaps TRBD1 (5 bases). In germline, CDR1 is MNHEY, CDR2 SMNVEV (reference sequence). The CDR3 loop spans 13 amino acids. The V and J ends lost 5 bases and 5 bases respectively, with 12 bases between them. CDR3 region: CASSPQGLYGYTF. The DNA of the CDR3 is TGTGCCAGCAGTCCGCAGGGTCTGTATGGCTACACCTTC.

V gene TRBV11-3 combines with J gene TRBJ2-2; D is unclear. Germline V CDR1 and CDR2: SGHNT, YENEEA. The CDR3 consists of 14 residues. Trimming left V 1 base short and J 3 bases short, with 6 bases between. CDR3 loop: CASSLGAYTGELFF. DNA of the CDR3: TGTGCCAGCAGCTTAGGGGCTTACACCGGGGAGCTGTTTTTT.

This chain uses TRBV18 with TRBJ2-5; 10 bases map to TRBD1. Germline CDR1 and CDR2: KGHSH and LQKENI. The length of the CDR3 is 15 residues. Unmatched junction bases numbered 7, after V lost 6 bases and J lost 3 bases. Here the CDR3 reads CASSLTGTGEETQYF. CDR3 nucleotide sequence: TGTGCCAGCTCTCTAACCGGGACAGGGGAAGAGACCCAGTACTTC.

The chain has TRBV28 and TRBJ2-7; a possible D gene is TRBD2 (5 bases). Looked up from germline, CDR1 is MDHEN and CDR2 is SYDVKM. The CDR3 extends over 12 amino acids. V was clipped by 6 bases and J by 2 bases, with 8 bases between them. CDR3 sequence reads: CASSRDTYEQYF. The CDR3 DNA reads as TGTGCCAGCAGCCGGGATACCTACGAGCAGTACTTC.

The chain uses TRBV19 and TRBJ2-7, with D maybe TRBD2 (7 bases). Trimming took off 8 bases at V and 0 bases at J, with 14 bases between the two ends. From germline, CDR1 is LNHDA and CDR2 SQIVND (reference sequence). CDR3 length: 14 residues. In DNA form, the CDR3 reads TGTGCCAGTCGTCAGCGGGACACCTCCTACGAGCAGTACTTC. Translated, it gives CASRQRDTSYEQYF. The whole variable domain, filled in from reference TRBV19 and TRBJ2-7, reads DGGITQSPKYLFRKEGQNVTLSCEQNLNHDAMYWYRQDPGQGLRLIYYSQIVNDFQKGDIAEGYSVSREKKESFPLTVTSAQKNPTAFYLCASRQRDTSYEQYFGPGTRLTVT.

This clone turned up a few times. V gene TRBV7-2 combines with J gene TRBJ2-7, with 7 bases identical to TRBD2. Germline V gene lookup returns CDR1 SGHTA and CDR2 FQGNSA. The V segment lost 2 bases and the J segment 3 bases; nucleotides outside the gene matches: 7. The CDR3 spans 15 residues. The CDR3 here is CASSLLAGEGYEQYF. The CDR3 coding sequence is TGTGCCAGCAGCTTACTGGCGGGAGAGGGCTACGAGCAGTACTTC.

This chain links TRBV7-9 with TRBJ2-5; 8 bases map to TRBD2. Germline-derived CDR1 and CDR2 are SEHNR and FQNEAQ (reference sequence). The CDR3 spans 15 residues. V lost 5 bases, J lost 4 bases, and 9 bases stayed unmatched. The CDR3 loop reads CASSPRTSSGETQYF. The CDR3 coding sequence is TGTGCCAGCAGCCCCCGGACTAGCTCGGGAGAGACCCAGTACTTC.

V is TRBV11-3 and J is TRBJ2-5; D is unclear. The V and J ends lost 5 bases and 5 bases respectively, with 12 bases between them. Per the germline V gene, CDR1 is SGHNT and CDR2 is YENEEA. The CDR3 has 13 amino acids. DNA for the CDR3: TGTGCCAGCAGCCCCTTTAGATCCGAGACCCAGTACTTC. Translated: CASSPFRSETQYF. Filled out from reference TRBV11-3 and TRBJ2-5, the complete variable domain reads EAGVVQSPRYKIIEKKQPVAFWCNPISGHNTLYWYLQNLGQGPELLIRYENEEAVDDSQLPKDRFSAERLKGVDSTLKIQPAELGDSAVYLCASSPFRSETQYFGPGTRLLVL.

Only one count was recorded for this clone. V and J are TRBV28 and TRBJ1-6; D gene uncertain. With 6 bases removed from V and 7 bases from J, the gap between germline ends came to 4 bases. CDR1 and CDR2 (germline): MDHEN, SYDVKM. The CDR3 is 11 residues long. Here the CDR3 reads CASSPNSPLHF. Here the CDR3 DNA reads TGTGCCAGCAGCCCAAATTCACCCCTCCACTTT.

The J gene is TRBJ2-7, the V gene TRBV19; D might be TRBD1 (6 bases). Germline CDR1 reads LNHDA; CDR2 reads SQIVND (reference sequence). Trimming cost V 4 bases and J 0 bases, with 10 bases left between them. CDR3 size: 14 residues. The CDR3 coding sequence is TGTGCCAGTAGTACGACACAGGGCTCCTACGAGCAGTACTTC. Its protein is CASSTTQGSYEQYF.

The rearrangement uses TRBV9 and TRBJ2-7; TRBD1 agrees at 7 bases. Germline V CDR1 and CDR2: SGDLS, YYNGEE. The CDR3 is made up of 14 amino acids. J lost 3 bases, V lost 4 bases, and 7 bases had no gene match. The CDR3 loop is CASSPTGVVYEQYF. DNA of the CDR3: TGTGCCAGCAGCCCAACAGGGGTAGTCTACGAGCAGTACTTC.

This clone was found a few times. CDR3 bases: TGTGCCAGCAGCTTTCGAGGGTTCGGCTACACCTTC. This codes for CASSFRGFGYTF. The V gene is TRBV7-9, the J gene TRBJ1-2; D unresolved. The CDR3 consists of 12 residues. The V end lost 3 bases, the J end lost 8 bases, and 10 bases lay between the germline ends. CDR1 is SEHNR, CDR2 FQNEAQ, per germline (reference sequence).

V is TRBV6-5 and J is TRBJ2-5; TRBD2 aligns across 9 bases. The CDR3 runs to 14 residues. Germline V lookup: CDR1 MNHEY, CDR2 SVGAGI. V lost 6 bases and J lost 4; bases outside the gene matches: 6. CDR3 nucleotide sequence: TGTGCCAGCAGACCGGGACTAGCTGGAGAGACCCAGTACTTC. This sequence encodes CASRPGLAGETQYF.

The rearrangement uses TRBV29-1 and TRBJ1-2; 9 bases line up with TRBD1. This CDR3 region has 16 residues. The germline CDR1 and CDR2 sequences are SQVTM and ANQGSEA. V was clipped by 7 bases and J by 0 bases; unmatched bases: 12. The CDR3 DNA is TGCAGCGCTCAACCCCGGGACAGGGCGGCTAACTATGGCTACACCTTC. The encoded protein is CSAQPRDRAANYGYTF.

The chain links TRBV4-2 to TRBJ2-5; a possible D gene is TRBD2 (7 bases). The CDR3 is 17 residues long. V lost 0 bases to trimming and J lost 4 bases, with 18 bases between them. Germline CDR1 reads LGHNA; CDR2 reads YNFKEQ. CDR3: CASSQEGGGAIGETQYF. The CDR3 DNA sequence: TGTGCCAGCAGCCAAGAGGGGGGGGGCGCGATTGGAGAGACCCAGTACTTC.

This sequence joins TRBV19 and TRBJ1-1; D unclear. V was shortened by 3 bases and J by 0 bases, with 8 bases between the two germline ends. The CDR3 contains 14 residues. The germline gives CDR1 LNHDA, CDR2 SQIVND (reference sequence). CDR3 amino acids: CASSIGAVNTEAFF. The CDR3 DNA sequence: TGTGCCAGTAGTATTGGAGCGGTGAACACTGAAGCTTTCTTT.

The V call is TRBV5-4, the J call TRBJ2-7; possibly TRBD2 for D (7 bases). Deletions cut 0 bases from V and 4 bases from J, with 14 bases between. The CDR3 length is 15 residues. CDR1 is SGHNT and CDR2 is YYREEE in the germline V gene (reference sequence). Written as DNA, the CDR3 is TGTGCCAGCAGCTTGGACGGGGGGCTCTCTTACGAGCAGTACTTC. Translation gives CASSLDGGLSYEQYF.

The chain combines TRBV19 with TRBJ1-5; D is possibly TRBD1 (6 bases). Germline loops: CDR1 LNHDA, CDR2 SQIVND (reference sequence). The CDR3 has 14 amino acids. The ends were cut back, 3 bases at V and 7 bases at J, with 13 bases in the middle. CDR3 in amino acids: CASSIGGQYQPQHF. The CDR3 DNA reads TGTGCCAGTAGTATTGGTGGACAGTACCAGCCCCAGCATTTT.

The rearrangement links TRBV11-2 to TRBJ2-3; 9 positions agree with TRBD2. J gave up 6 bases and V 5 bases, and 9 bases lay outside the gene matches. Germline values: CDR1 SGHAT, CDR2 FQNNGV. This CDR3 is built from 15 residues. The CDR3 DNA follows: TGTGCCAGCAGCCCGGCGGCGGGAGGGTTGGATACGCAGTATTTT. It codes for CASSPAAGGLDTQYF.